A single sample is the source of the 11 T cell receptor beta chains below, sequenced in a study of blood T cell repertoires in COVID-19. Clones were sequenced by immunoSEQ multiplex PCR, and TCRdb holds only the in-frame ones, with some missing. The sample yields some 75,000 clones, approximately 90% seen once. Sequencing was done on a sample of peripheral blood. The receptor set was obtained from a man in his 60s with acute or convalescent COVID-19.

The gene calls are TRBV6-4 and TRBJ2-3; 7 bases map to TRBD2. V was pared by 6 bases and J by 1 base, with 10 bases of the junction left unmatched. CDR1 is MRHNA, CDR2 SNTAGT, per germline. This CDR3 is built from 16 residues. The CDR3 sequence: CASSPSGGSGTDTQYF. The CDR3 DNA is TGTGCCAGCAGCCCCTCCGGCGGGAGCGGCACAGATACGCAGTATTTT.

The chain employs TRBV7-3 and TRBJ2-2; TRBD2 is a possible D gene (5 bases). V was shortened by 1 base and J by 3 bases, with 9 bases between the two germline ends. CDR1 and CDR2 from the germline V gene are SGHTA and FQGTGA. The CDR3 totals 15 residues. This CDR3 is CASSLKDFHTGELFF. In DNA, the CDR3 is TGTGCCAGCAGCTTAAAGGACTTCCACACCGGGGAGCTGTTTTTT.

This CDR3 is CASSDSDSTEAFF. The CDR3 coding sequence is TGTGCCAGCAGTGACTCCGACAGCACTGAAGCTTTCTTT. The chain joins TRBV2 to TRBJ1-1; TRBD1 is a possible D gene (5 bases). Trimming cost V 3 bases and J 4 bases, with 9 bases left between them. Germline V gene sequence: CDR1 SNHLY, CDR2 FYNNEI. CDR3 length: 13 amino acids.

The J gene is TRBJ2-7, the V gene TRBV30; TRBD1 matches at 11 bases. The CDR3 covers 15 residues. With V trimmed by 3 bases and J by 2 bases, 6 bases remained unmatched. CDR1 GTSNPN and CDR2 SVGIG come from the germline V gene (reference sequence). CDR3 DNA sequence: TGTGCCTGGAGCCTCGGACAGGGGGCGACCTACGAGCAGTACTTC. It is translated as CAWSLGQGATYEQYF. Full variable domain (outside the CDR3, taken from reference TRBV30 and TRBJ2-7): SQTIHQWPATLVQPVGSPLSLECTVEGTSNPNLYWYRQAAGRGLQLLFYSVGIGQISSEVPQNLSASRPQDRQFILSSKKLLLSDSGFYLCAWSLGQGATYEQYFGPGTRLTVT.

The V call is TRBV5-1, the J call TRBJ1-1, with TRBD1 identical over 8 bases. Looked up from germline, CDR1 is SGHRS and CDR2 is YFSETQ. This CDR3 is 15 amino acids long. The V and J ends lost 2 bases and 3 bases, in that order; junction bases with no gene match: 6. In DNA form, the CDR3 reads TGCGCCAGCAGCTTAACCCAGGGGGCATACACTGAAGCTTTCTTT. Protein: CASSLTQGAYTEAFF. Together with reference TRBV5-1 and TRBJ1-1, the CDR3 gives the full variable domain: KAGVTQTPRYLIKTRGQQVTLSCSPISGHRSVSWYQQTPGQGLQFLFEYFSETQRNKGNFPGRFSGRQFSNSRSEMNVSTLELGDSALYLCASSLTQGAYTEAFFGQGTRLTVV.

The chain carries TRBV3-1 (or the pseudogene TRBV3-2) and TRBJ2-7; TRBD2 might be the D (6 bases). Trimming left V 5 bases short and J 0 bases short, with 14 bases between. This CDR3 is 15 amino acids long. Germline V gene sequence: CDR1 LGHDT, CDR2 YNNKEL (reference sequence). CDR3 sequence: CASSSPRGFSYEQYF. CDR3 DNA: TGTGCCAGCAGCTCCCCGCGGGGCTTCTCCTACGAGCAGTACTTC.

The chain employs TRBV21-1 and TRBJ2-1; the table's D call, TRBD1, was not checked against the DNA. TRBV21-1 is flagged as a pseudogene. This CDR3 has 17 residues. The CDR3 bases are TGTGCCAGCAGCAAGGAGCAGGGTCCGGTTGTAACGAATGAGCAGTTCTTC. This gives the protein CASSKEQGPVVTNEQFF.

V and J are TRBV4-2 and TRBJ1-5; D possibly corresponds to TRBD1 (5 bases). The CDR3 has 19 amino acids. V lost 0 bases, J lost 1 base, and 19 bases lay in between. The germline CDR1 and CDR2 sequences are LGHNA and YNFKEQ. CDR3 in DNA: TGTGCCAGCAGCCAAGAAATAGTAGCAGGGATTGCCAGCAATCAGCCCCAGCATTTT. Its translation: CASSQEIVAGIASNQPQHF.

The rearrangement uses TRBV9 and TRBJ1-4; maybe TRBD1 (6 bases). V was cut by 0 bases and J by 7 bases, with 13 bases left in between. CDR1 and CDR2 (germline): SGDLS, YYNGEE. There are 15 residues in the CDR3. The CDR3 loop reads CASSVGGGSSEKLFF. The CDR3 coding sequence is TGTGCCAGCAGCGTAGGGGGGGGCTCATCTGAAAAACTGTTTTTT.

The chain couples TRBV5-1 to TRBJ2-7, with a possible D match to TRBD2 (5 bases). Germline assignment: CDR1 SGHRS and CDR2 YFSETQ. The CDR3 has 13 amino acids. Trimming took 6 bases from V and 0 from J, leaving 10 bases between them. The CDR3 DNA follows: TGCGCCAGCAAGGTCGGACTCTCCTACGAGCAGTACTTC. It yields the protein CASKVGLSYEQYF. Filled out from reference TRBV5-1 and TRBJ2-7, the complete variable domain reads KAGVTQTPRYLIKTRGQQVTLSCSPISGHRSVSWYQQTPGQGLQFLFEYFSETQRNKGNFPGRFSGRQFSNSRSEMNVSTLELGDSALYLCASKVGLSYEQYFGPGTRLTVT.

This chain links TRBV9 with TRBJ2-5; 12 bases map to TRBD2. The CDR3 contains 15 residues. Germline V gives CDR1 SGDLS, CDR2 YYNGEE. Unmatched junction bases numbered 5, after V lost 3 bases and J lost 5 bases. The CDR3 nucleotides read TGTGCCAGCAGCGAGCTAGCGGGGGGGCTGGAGACCCAGTACTTC. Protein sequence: CASSELAGGLETQYF. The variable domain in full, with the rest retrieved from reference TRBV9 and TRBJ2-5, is DSGVTQTPKHLITATGQRVTLRCSPRSGDLSVYWYQQSLDQGLQFLIQYYNGEERAKGNILERFSAQQFPDLHSELNLSSLELGDSALYFCASSELAGGLETQYFGPGTRLLVL.